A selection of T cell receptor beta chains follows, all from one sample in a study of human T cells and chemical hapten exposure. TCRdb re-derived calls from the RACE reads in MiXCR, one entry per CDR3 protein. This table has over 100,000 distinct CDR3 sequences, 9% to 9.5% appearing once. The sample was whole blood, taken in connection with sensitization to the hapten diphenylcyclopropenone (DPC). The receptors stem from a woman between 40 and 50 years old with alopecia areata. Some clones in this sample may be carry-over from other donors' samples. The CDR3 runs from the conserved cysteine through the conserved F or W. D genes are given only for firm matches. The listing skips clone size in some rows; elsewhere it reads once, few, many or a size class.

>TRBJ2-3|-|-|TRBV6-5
TGTGCCAGCAGTTACGGGCTAGCTGCCACAGATACGCAGTATTTT
CASSYGLAATDTQYF
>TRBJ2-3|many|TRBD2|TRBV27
TGTGCCAGCAGTTTAGGACTAGCGGGGCCAAACCGGGATACGCAGTATTTT
CASSLGLAGPNRDTQYF
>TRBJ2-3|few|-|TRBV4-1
TGCGCCAGCAGCCAAGTGGGTACTAGAGATACGCAGTATTTT
CASSQVGTRDTQYF
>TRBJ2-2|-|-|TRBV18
TGTGCCAGCTCAACTTCGGGGGCCGGGGAGCTGTTTTTT
CASSTSGAGELFF
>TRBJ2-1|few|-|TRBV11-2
TGTGCCAGCAGCTTCGAAGCGGGCCGTTACAATGAGCAGTTCTTC
CASSFEAGRYNEQFF
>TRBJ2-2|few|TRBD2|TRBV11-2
TGTGCCAGCAGCGGTTTGGGAGGGAGGACCGGGGAGCTGTTTTTT
CASSGLGGRTGELFF
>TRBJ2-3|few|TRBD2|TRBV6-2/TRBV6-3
TGTGCCAGCAGCCGGACGGGGGGGCCGTATACGCAGTATTTT
CASSRTGGPYTQYF
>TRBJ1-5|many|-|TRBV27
TGTGCCAGCAGTTCCAAAAATAGCAATCAGCCCCAGCATTTT
CASSSKNSNQPQHF
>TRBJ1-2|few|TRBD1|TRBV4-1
TGCGCCAGCAGCCAAGAGGACAGGAGCCTCTATGGCTACACCTTC
CASSQEDRSLYGYTF
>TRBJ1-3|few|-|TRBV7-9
TGTGCCAGCAGCTTAGGCACGAGGGGGATGAGCTCTGGAAACACCATATATTTT
CASSLGTRGMSSGNTIYF
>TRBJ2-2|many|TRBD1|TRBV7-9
TGTGCCAGCAGCCTACGACAGGGGTGGACCGGGGAGCTGTTTTTT
CASSLRQGWTGELFF
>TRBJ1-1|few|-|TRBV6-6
TGTGCCAGCAGTTACCCGGCTCGGGGCACTGAAGCTTTCTTT
CASSYPARGTEAFF
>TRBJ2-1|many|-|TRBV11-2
TGTGCCAGCAGGGTACTAATCGCAAATGAGCAGTTCTTC
CASRVLIANEQFF
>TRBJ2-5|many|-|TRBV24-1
TGTGCCGTACAACCGGGACCACAGGAGACCCAGTACTTC
CAVQPGPQETQYF
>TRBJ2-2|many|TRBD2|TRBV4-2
TGTGCCAGCAGCCAAGGAGGACTAGCAAACACCGGGGAGCTGTTTTTT
CASSQGGLANTGELFF
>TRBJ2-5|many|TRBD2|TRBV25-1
TGTGCCAGCAGTGTCGGGGGGGCCGGAGAGACCCAGTACTTC
CASSVGGAGETQYF
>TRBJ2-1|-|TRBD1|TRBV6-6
TGTGCCAGCTCCCGGACAGGGAGTCTTGAGCAGTTCTTC
CASSRTGSLEQFF
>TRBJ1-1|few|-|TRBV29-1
TGCAGCGTTGAAGGGGTCCCGAACACTGAAGCTTTCTTT
CSVEGVPNTEAFF
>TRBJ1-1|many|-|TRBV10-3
TGTGCCATCAGTGAAAGGGGATGGAACACTGAAGCTTTCTTT
CAISERGWNTEAFF
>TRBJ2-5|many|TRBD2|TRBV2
TGTGCCACCTTGACTAGCGTACAAGAGACCCAGTACTTC
CATLTSVQETQYF
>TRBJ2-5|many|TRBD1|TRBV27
TGTGCCAGCAGCCGACAGGGGCCTTCTCAAGAGACCCAGTACTTC
CASSRQGPSQETQYF
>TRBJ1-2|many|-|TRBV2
TGTGCCAGCAGTCCGAGGGGACCAAACGCCTCTGGCTACACCTTC
CASSPRGPNASGYTF
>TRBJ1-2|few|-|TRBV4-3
TGCGCCAGCAGCCACGAGGACGCAACACAACCTAACTATGGCTACACCTTC
CASSHEDATQPNYGYTF
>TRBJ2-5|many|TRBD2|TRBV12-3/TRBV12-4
TGTGCCAGCAGTTTCGGCCTAGCGGGGGGACTGGGAAGGGAGACCCAGTACTTC
CASSFGLAGGLGRETQYF